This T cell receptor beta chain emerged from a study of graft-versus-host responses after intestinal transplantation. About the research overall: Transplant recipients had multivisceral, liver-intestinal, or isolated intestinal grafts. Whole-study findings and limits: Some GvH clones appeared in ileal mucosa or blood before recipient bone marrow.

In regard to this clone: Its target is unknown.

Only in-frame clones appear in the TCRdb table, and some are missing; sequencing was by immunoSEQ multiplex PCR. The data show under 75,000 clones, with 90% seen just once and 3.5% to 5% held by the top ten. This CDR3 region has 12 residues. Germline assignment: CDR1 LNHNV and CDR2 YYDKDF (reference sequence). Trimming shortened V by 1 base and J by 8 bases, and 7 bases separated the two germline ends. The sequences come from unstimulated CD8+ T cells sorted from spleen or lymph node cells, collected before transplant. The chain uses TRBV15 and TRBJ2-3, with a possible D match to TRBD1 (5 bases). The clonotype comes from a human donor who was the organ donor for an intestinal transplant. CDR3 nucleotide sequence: TGTGCCACCAGCAGAGGGGGCTCTACGCAGTATTTT. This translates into CATSRGGSTQYF.